Below, one TCR beta chain is given with its context. The entry originates in a study of blood T cell repertoires in COVID-19. Overall study: Sites in the United States, Italy and Spain provided acute and convalescent COVID-19 samples.

Using immunoSEQ multiplex PCR, the repertoire was profiled, and TCRdb retains in-frame clones only, with some absent. The data contain 100,000 to 150,000 clones, 65% to 90% of them singletons. The CDR3 totals 17 residues. The V gene's germline CDR1 is WNHNN and CDR2 SYGVQD (reference sequence). J was trimmed by 8 bases and V by 2 bases; bases with no gene match: 7. The rearrangement links TRBV10-1 to TRBJ2-2, with 14 bases lining up with TRBD2. The sequenced sample was peripheral blood. The TCR was taken from a woman aged 55 to 70 with active or convalescent COVID-19. The CDR3 nucleotides are TGCGCCAGCAGTGAGACAGGGACTAGCGGGAGCGGGGGGGAGCTGTTTTTT. Translating it yields CASSETGTSGSGGELFF.